This T cell receptor beta chain stems from a study of graft-versus-host responses after intestinal transplantation (dated by TCRdb to about 2021). Looking at the study overall: The transplants that recipients received were multivisceral, liver-intestinal, or isolated intestinal. Anti-thymocyte globulin induction was given to all recipients, followed by maintenance tacrolimus and steroids for about 3 years. After intestinal transplantation, graft-versus-host and host-versus-graft alloreactive T cell clones in the graft, circulation and bone marrow were tracked using bulk TCR-beta CDR3 sequencing. Alloreactive clones were identified by sequencing pre-transplant mixed lymphocyte reaction products and comparing them with unstimulated pre-transplant donor and recipient T cells. Of the 20 to 25 intestinal transplant recipients enrolled in the cohort, one of whom was a retransplant, a few patients without pretransplant specimens were excluded. Donor T cell macrochimerism was defined as a peak of at least 4% donor T cells among recipient peripheral blood mononuclear cells. Rather than going through the commercial service, samples from a few later patients were sequenced in-house on an Illumina MiSeq and processed with MiXCR. Findings and caveats that apply to the study as a whole: In patients with donor T cell macrochimerism, the allografts had high GvH to HvG T cell clonal ratios. GvH clones were detected in recipient bone marrow, and some of these GvH clones were observed earlier in ileal mucosa or blood, consistent with an intestinal mucosal origin. Early after transplant, declines in HvG clones were associated with peak levels of circulating GvH clones. The relatively low number and heterogeneity of intestinal transplant patients limited the conclusions.

Note on this clone: Its antigen is unknown. No much larger clonotype is one base removed from it; base qualities were not supplied.

To prepare the library, the immunoSEQ multiplex PCR assay was applied. Adaptive Biotechnologies carried out high-throughput TCR-beta CDR3 sequencing of genomic DNA for most patients. In the paper's pipeline: TCR sequencing data were retrieved from Adaptive's ImmunoSEQ software for some 17 patients, whereas three other patients were processed with MiXCR and VDJtools. Because the origin of CDR3 nucleotide sequences shared between donor and recipient could not be assigned, those sequences were removed. To count as alloreactive, a clone needed at least 2-fold expansion over unstimulated cells and a minimum CFSE-low frequency of 0.002% (template counts) or 0.001% (read counts). Mappable clones were those detected in sequenced pre-transplant spleen, lymph node, or MLR CFSE-low populations of the donor or recipient. The cumulative frequency of alloreactive clones was calculated as a percentage of all sequences, weighted by copy number. TCRdb's version of the immuneACCESS table is confined to in-frame rearrangements and falls short of the full clone set. An unresolved V gene accounts for under half of the shortfall where checked; the remainder is of unknown origin. Clonal size and the V and J genes are those of that table, whereas D and trimming came from the DNA. The sample table records 98,000 or so clones; roughly 82% of these occur just once. Jointly, the top ten make up more than 1.4% of the sample.

Blood samples were collected up to 4 times in the first month after transplant and then at least monthly when available. This clonotype was obtained from a human patient who received an intestinal transplant, so some T cells may come from the graft donor. Sequences were derived from PBMCs, sampled 255 days after intestinal transplant.

The CDR3: CASGDEAFF. The bases read TGTGCCAGCGGGGATGAAGCTTTCTTT. In this chain, TRBV28 is recombined with TRBJ1-1; the D gene identity is not certain. The junction carries 5 bases between V and J, which are trimmed by 8 bases and 7 bases respectively. CDR1 is given as MDHEN and CDR2 as SYDVKM, both from the germline V gene. Taken from cysteine to phenylalanine, the CDR3 has 9 residues. The retained sequence is limited to the CDR3, 27 bases, with the frame set at the first base.